These 27 T cell receptor beta chains were sequenced from one sample in a study of T cell responses to AZD1222 COVID-19 vaccine. Clones were read by immunoSEQ multiplex PCR, and TCRdb kept only the in-frame ones, dropping some. Of about 120,000 clones detected, approximately 87% appear once; the ten largest clones hold 12%. This specimen was peripheral blood, taken on day 0 of AZD1222 vaccination. All receptors derive from an adult in good health.

The chain employs TRBV11-2 and TRBJ2-2, with TRBD2 matching 7 bases. Germline CDR1 reads SGHAT; CDR2 reads FQNNGV. After removal of 5 bases from V and 4 bases from J, the junction contained 7 bases not matched to a gene. The length of the CDR3 is 15 residues. CDR3: CASSPGTKSTGELFF. The CDR3 bases are TGTGCCAGCAGCCCCGGGACTAAATCCACCGGGGAGCTGTTTTTT.

In DNA form, the CDR3 reads TGTGCCAGCAGCCAAGCTAGGGTCACCGGGGAGCTGTTTTTT. Translating gives CASSQARVTGELFF. The rearrangement uses TRBV14 and TRBJ2-2; D gene unclear. Germline CDR1 is SGHDN and CDR2 is FVKESK. V was cut by 1 base and J by 4 bases, with 7 bases left in between. The CDR3 sequence is 14 residues long.

Concerning this clone itself: Additional DNA sequences in this sample encode the identical CDR3. The V gene is TRBV3-1 (or the pseudogene TRBV3-2), the J gene TRBJ2-1, with TRBD2 identical over 7 bases. V shed 4 bases, J shed 7 bases, and the junction held 1 base outside the gene matches. Germline CDR1 and CDR2: LGHDT and YNNKEL (reference sequence). CDR3 length equals 12 residues. CDR3 DNA: TGTGCCAGCAGCCCTAGCGGAAATGAGCAGTTCTTC. Its translation is CASSPSGNEQFF.

This rearrangement joins TRBV19 to TRBJ1-1; D unclear. Germline V gene sequence: CDR1 LNHDA, CDR2 SQIVND (reference sequence). V was shortened by 3 bases and J by 0 bases, with 8 bases between the two germline ends. The CDR3 is 14 residues long. CDR3 amino acids: CASSMRGLNTEAFF. CDR3 bases: TGTGCCAGTAGTATGCGTGGTCTGAACACTGAAGCTTTCTTT.

This clone occurred once. The chain links TRBV3-1 (or the pseudogene TRBV3-2) to TRBJ2-6; D remains ambiguous. The CDR3 contains 13 residues. V gave up 6 bases and J gave up 0 bases, with 3 bases separating them. From germline, CDR1 is LGHDT and CDR2 YNNKEL (reference sequence). CDR3: CASSASGANVLTF. The CDR3 bases are TGTGCCAGCAGTGCCTCTGGGGCCAACGTCCTGACTTTC.

This chain connects TRBV2 to TRBJ2-1; no firm D call. The CDR3 loop spans 12 amino acids. Germline values: CDR1 SNHLY, CDR2 FYNNEI. V was shortened by 7 bases and J by 7 bases, with 11 bases between the two germline ends. The CDR3 loop reads CASTYRRNEQFF. The CDR3 DNA is TGTGCCAGCACATACCGAAGAAATGAGCAGTTCTTC.

This chain connects TRBV3-1 (or the pseudogene TRBV3-2) to TRBJ1-2; 9 nucleotides align to TRBD1. The CDR3 spans 13 residues. Germline V gives CDR1 LGHDT, CDR2 YNNKEL (reference sequence). V lost 6 bases, J lost 6 bases, and 5 bases stayed unmatched. CDR3 in amino acids: CASRPGQGDGYTF. In nucleotides, the CDR3 is TGTGCCAGCAGACCGGGACAGGGCGATGGCTACACCTTC.

The V gene is TRBV25-1, the J gene TRBJ1-4; 8 nucleotides line up with TRBD1. CDR3 length: 14 residues. The trim removed 3 bases at V and 7 bases at J, leaving 4 bases unmatched. CDR1 and CDR2 from the germline V gene are MGHDK and SYGVNS. CDR3 DNA sequence: TGTGCCAGCAGTGATCAGGGGGCAGGTGAAAAACTGTTTTTT. Translation: CASSDQGAGEKLFF.

This chain uses TRBV27 with TRBJ1-3, with D perhaps matching TRBD1 (5 bases). Trimming left V 3 bases short and J 2 bases short, with 8 bases between. Germline lookup yields CDR1 MNHEY and CDR2 SMNVEV (reference sequence). The CDR3 loop spans 14 amino acids. The CDR3 DNA reads as TGTGCCAGCAGTTTCGGGGGGACTGGAAACACCATATATTTT. Encoded protein: CASSFGGTGNTIYF.

This clone appeared a few times. CDR3 sequence (DNA): TGTGCCAGCAGTTTGGGGGGCGCAGGCACTGAAGCTTTCTTT. Encoded protein: CASSLGGAGTEAFF. This chain joins TRBV28 and TRBJ1-1; possibly TRBD1 for D (6 bases). This CDR3 is 14 amino acids long. Trimming pared 3 bases from V and 4 bases from J, leaving 12 bases between. The germline CDR1 and CDR2 sequences are MDHEN and SYDVKM. Based on the CDR3 plus reference TRBV28 and TRBJ1-1, the full variable domain is DVKVTQSSRYLVKRTGEKVFLECVQDMDHENMFWYRQDPGLGLRLIYFSYDVKMKEKGDIPEGYSVSREKKERFSLILESASTNQTSMYLCASSLGGAGTEAFFGQGTRLTVV.

The CDR3 region is CASSLLAGVGYEQYF. CDR3 DNA: TGCGCCAGCAGCCTACTAGCGGGGGTGGGATACGAGCAGTACTTC. The rearrangement uses TRBV5-1 and TRBJ2-7; 11 nucleotides match TRBD2. The CDR3 is 15 residues long. J gave up 4 bases and V 4 bases, and 7 bases lay outside the gene matches. Germline V gene lookup returns CDR1 SGHRS and CDR2 YFSETQ.

The chain carries TRBV4-1 and TRBJ2-7; no clear D. There are 16 residues in the CDR3. Trimming removed 0 bases at V and 0 bases at J, with 12 bases between. Germline V gene sequence: CDR1 MGHRA, CDR2 YSYEKL. The CDR3 nucleotides are TGCGCCAGCAGCCAAGAACGCCGCGCCAGCTCCTACGAGCAGTACTTC. It yields the protein CASSQERRASSYEQYF.

The genes are TRBV18 and TRBJ1-2; D call uncertain. Germline V gene sequence: CDR1 KGHSH, CDR2 LQKENI. V shed 3 bases and J shed 2 bases, with 7 bases lying between them. The CDR3 runs 13 residues. The CDR3 DNA sequence: TGTGCCAGCTCACCCATAGAAAACTATGGCTACACCTTC. Protein: CASSPIENYGYTF.

The gene calls are TRBV6-1 and TRBJ2-6; the match to TRBD1 covers 11 bases. CDR1 is MNHNS, CDR2 SASEGT, per germline. V was clipped by 0 bases and J by 3 bases; unmatched bases: 4. The length of the CDR3 is 18 residues. The CDR3 coding sequence is TGTGCCAGCAGTGAAGCATGGACAGGGGGCGGTGGGGCCAACGTCCTGACTTTC. As protein: CASSEAWTGGGGANVLTF.

V is TRBV5-6 and J is TRBJ2-1, with D perhaps matching TRBD2 (6 bases). The CDR3 length is 16 residues. Germline V gene lookup returns CDR1 SGHDT and CDR2 YYEEEE. The V gene lost 0 bases and the J gene lost 4 bases, with 14 bases spanning the gap. The DNA for the CDR3 is TGTGCCAGCAGCTTGGGTTCTAGCGCCCTATACAATGAGCAGTTCTTC. It translates to CASSLGSSALYNEQFF.

The chain employs TRBV4-2 and TRBJ1-1, with D perhaps matching TRBD1 (5 bases). Germline CDR1 LGHNA, CDR2 YNFKEQ. This CDR3 contains 16 residues. Trimming left V 0 bases short and J 1 base short, with 12 bases between. The CDR3 region has the DNA TGTGCCAGCAGCCAAGAGAGGGGAGTCTCGAACACTGAAGCTTTCTTT. Encoded protein: CASSQERGVSNTEAFF.

V gene TRBV6-2 or TRBV6-3 combines with J gene TRBJ2-7; 11 bases align to TRBD2. The CDR3 spans 15 residues. V lost 5 bases, J lost 3 bases, and 6 bases stayed unmatched. Germline V gene data show CDR1 as MNHEY and CDR2 as SVGEGT. DNA of the CDR3: TGTGCCAGCAGTCGCAGACTAGCGGGAAGCTACGAGCAGTACTTC. Translation gives CASSRRLAGSYEQYF.

Here the CDR3 reads CASSGGQGGMYQETQYF. The CDR3 DNA is TGTGCCAGCAGCGGGGGACAGGGAGGGATGTACCAAGAGACCCAGTACTTC. V gene TRBV2 combines with J gene TRBJ2-5; TRBD1 aligns across 9 bases. CDR1 is SNHLY and CDR2 is FYNNEI in the germline V gene. The CDR3 contains 17 residues. Germline trimming cut 6 bases from V and 0 bases from J; bases unmatched to any gene: 11.

The J gene is TRBJ2-1, the V gene TRBV5-8; 13 bases are a match to TRBD2. This CDR3 is built from 17 residues. Germline lookup yields CDR1 SGHTS and CDR2 YDEGEE. Germline trimming cut 6 bases from V and 2 bases from J; bases unmatched to any gene: 8. DNA of the CDR3: TGTGCCAGCACAAGGACTAGCGGGAGTTTAGCCTACAATGAGCAGTTCTTC. This translates into CASTRTSGSLAYNEQFF. Supplemented by reference TRBV5-8 and TRBJ2-1, the full variable domain reads EAGVTQSPTHLIKTRGQQATLRCSPISGHTSVYWYQQALGLGLQFLLWYDEGEERNRGNFPPRFSGRQFPNYSSELNVNALELEDSALYLCASTRTSGSLAYNEQFFGPGTRLTVL.

This clone was counted a single time. The chain uses TRBV7-9 and TRBJ2-1, with TRBD2 identical over 8 bases. This CDR3 contains 14 residues. The germline V gene has CDR1 SEHNR and CDR2 FQNEAQ (reference sequence). J gave up 7 bases and V 5 bases, and 7 bases lay outside the gene matches. DNA for the CDR3: TGTGCCAGCAGCGCCCGGACTAGCCTAAATGAGCAGTTCTTC. This encodes CASSARTSLNEQFF. Full variable domain (remainder filled in from reference TRBV7-9 and TRBJ2-1): DTGVSQNPRHKITKRGQNVTFRCDPISEHNRLYWYRQTLGQGPEFLTYFQNEAQLEKSRLLSDRFSAERPKGSFSTLEIQRTEQGDSAMYLCASSARTSLNEQFFGPGTRLTVL.

The rearrangement uses TRBV5-1 and TRBJ1-4; TRBD1 agrees at 8 bases. V gave up 4 bases and J gave up 6 bases; unmatched junction bases: 5. This CDR3 spans 14 amino acids. Germline lookup yields CDR1 SGHRS and CDR2 YFSETQ. Here the CDR3 reads CASSLAGQDEKLFF. The CDR3 bases are TGCGCCAGCAGCCTGGCGGGACAGGATGAAAAACTGTTTTTT. Supplemented by reference TRBV5-1 and TRBJ1-4, the full variable domain reads KAGVTQTPRYLIKTRGQQVTLSCSPISGHRSVSWYQQTPGQGLQFLFEYFSETQRNKGNFPGRFSGRQFSNSRSEMNVSTLELGDSALYLCASSLAGQDEKLFFGSGTQLSVL.

Points on this clone: This sample also contains other DNA sequences that code for the same CDR3. This chain connects TRBV4-3 to TRBJ2-1; D is perhaps TRBD2 (5 bases). Deletions cut 0 bases from V and 4 bases from J, with 13 bases between. This CDR3 is 16 amino acids long. The germline gives CDR1 LGHNA, CDR2 YSLEER. This chain's CDR3 is CASSQDRSGGYNEQFF. The CDR3 coding sequence is TGCGCCAGCAGCCAAGATAGGAGCGGAGGTTACAATGAGCAGTTCTTC.

This chain connects TRBV5-1 to TRBJ2-5, with 8 bases that match TRBD1. The CDR3 runs to 15 residues. The germline gives CDR1 SGHRS, CDR2 YFSETQ. J lost 5 bases, V lost 0 bases, and 6 bases had no gene match. Here the CDR3 DNA reads TGCGCCAGCAGCTTGGTACAGGGGGGAGGCGAGACCCAGTACTTC. It codes for CASSLVQGGGETQYF.

The rearrangement joins TRBV10-3 to TRBJ1-2; the match to TRBD1 covers 7 bases. V lost 11 bases and J lost 0; bases outside the gene matches: 12. Germline V lookup: CDR1 ENHRY, CDR2 SYGVKD. The CDR3 contains 15 residues. CDR3 sequence reads: CAVQNRGHANYGYTF. CDR3 coding DNA: TGTGCCGTCCAGAACAGGGGCCATGCTAACTATGGCTACACCTTC.

This chain uses TRBV28 with TRBJ2-1, with TRBD1 matching 8 bases. Per germline, CDR1 MDHEN and CDR2 SYDVKM. The CDR3 sequence is 15 residues long. The trim removed 5 bases at V and 5 bases at J, leaving 8 bases unmatched. The CDR3: CASSHSDRADNEQFF. CDR3 bases: TGTGCCAGCAGTCATTCGGACAGGGCTGACAATGAGCAGTTCTTC.

Only a few counts were recorded for this clone. CDR3 in DNA: TGCGCCAGCAGCCAAGATGAAGCGGGGGACAACTATGGCTACACCTTC. The encoded protein is CASSQDEAGDNYGYTF. This chain uses TRBV4-1 with TRBJ1-2; the D gene is possibly TRBD1 (5 bases). The germline V and J ends were trimmed by 0 bases and 2 bases, with 13 bases remaining between them. CDR3 size: 16 residues. Germline values: CDR1 MGHRA, CDR2 YSYEKL.

This clone was detected only once. The V and J genes are TRBV7-2 and TRBJ1-6; D is undetermined. The CDR3 loop spans 13 amino acids. The ends were cut back, 1 base at V and 8 bases at J, with 6 bases in the middle. Germline V lookup: CDR1 SGHTA, CDR2 FQGNSA. The CDR3 reads CASSLGRDSPLHF. The CDR3 region has the DNA TGTGCCAGCAGCTTAGGTCGAGATTCACCCCTCCACTTT. Looking up the rest from reference TRBV7-2 and TRBJ1-6 gives the full variable domain: GAGVSQSPSNKVTEKGKDVELRCDPISGHTALYWYRQSLGQGLEFLIYFQGNSAPDKSGLPSDRFSAERTGGSVSTLTIQRTQQEDSAVYLCASSLGRDSPLHFGNGTRLTVT.